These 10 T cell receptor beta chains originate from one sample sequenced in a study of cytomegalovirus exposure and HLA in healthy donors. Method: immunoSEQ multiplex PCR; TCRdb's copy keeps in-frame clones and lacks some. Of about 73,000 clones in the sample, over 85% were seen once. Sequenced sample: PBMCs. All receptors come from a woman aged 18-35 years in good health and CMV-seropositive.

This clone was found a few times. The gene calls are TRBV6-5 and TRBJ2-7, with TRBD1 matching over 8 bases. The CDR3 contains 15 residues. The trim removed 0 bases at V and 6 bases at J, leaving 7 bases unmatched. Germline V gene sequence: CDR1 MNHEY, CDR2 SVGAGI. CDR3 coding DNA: TGTGCCAGCAGTTACTCTCCCGACAGGGGAGGCGAGCAGTACTTC. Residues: CASSYSPDRGGEQYF.

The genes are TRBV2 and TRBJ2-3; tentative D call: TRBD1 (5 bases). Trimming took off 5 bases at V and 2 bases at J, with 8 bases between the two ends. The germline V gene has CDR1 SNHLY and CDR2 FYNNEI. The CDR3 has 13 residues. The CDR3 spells CASSPTVTDTQYF. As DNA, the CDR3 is TGTGCCAGCAGTCCGACAGTCACAGATACGCAGTATTTT.

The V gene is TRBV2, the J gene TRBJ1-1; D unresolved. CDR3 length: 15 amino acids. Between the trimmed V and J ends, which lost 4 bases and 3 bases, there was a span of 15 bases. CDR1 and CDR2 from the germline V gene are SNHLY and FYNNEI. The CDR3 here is CASSGPTTSDTEAFF. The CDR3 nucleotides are TGTGCCAGCAGTGGCCCAACGACATCGGACACTGAAGCTTTCTTT.

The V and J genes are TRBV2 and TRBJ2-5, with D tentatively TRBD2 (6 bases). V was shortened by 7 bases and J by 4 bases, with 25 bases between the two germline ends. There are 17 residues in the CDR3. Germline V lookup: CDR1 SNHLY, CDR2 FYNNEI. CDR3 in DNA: TGTGCCAGCATTCCTGATGGGGGAGGAACCGGGTTAGAGACCCAGTACTTC. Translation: CASIPDGGGTGLETQYF.

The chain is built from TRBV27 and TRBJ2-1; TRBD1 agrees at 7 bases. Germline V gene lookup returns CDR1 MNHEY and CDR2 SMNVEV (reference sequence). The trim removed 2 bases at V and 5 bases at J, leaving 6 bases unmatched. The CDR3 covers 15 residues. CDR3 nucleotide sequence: TGTGCCAGCAGTTTAGAGGGACAGCACAACAATGAGCAGTTCTTC. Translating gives CASSLEGQHNNEQFF.

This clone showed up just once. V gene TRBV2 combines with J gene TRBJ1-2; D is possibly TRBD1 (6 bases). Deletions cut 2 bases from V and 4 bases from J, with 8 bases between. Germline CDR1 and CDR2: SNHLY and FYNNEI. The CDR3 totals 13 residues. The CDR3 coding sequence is TGTGCCAGCAGTGAACAGGGGCCCTATGGCTACACCTTC. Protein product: CASSEQGPYGYTF.

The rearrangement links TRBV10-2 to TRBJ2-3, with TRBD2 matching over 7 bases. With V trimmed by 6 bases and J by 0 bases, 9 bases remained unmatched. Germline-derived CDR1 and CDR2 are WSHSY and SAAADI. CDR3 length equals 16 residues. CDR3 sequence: CASRVVPSGSTDTQYF. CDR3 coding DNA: TGCGCCAGCAGGGTTGTCCCTAGCGGAAGCACAGATACGCAGTATTTT.

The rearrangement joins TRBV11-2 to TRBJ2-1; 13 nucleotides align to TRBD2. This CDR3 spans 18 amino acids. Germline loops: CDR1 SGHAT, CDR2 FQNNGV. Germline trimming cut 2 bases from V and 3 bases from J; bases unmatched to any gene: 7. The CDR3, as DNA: TGTGCCAGCAGCTTACGACTAGCGGGAGGTTGGGGCTACAATGAGCAGTTCTTC. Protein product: CASSLRLAGGWGYNEQFF.

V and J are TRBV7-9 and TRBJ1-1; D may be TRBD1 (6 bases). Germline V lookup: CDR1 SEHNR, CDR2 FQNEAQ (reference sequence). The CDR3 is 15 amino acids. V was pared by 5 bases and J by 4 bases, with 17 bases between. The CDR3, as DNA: TGTGCCAGCAGCCCTTCGGGGGGCGTATTCACTGAAGCTTTCTTT. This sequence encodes CASSPSGGVFTEAFF.

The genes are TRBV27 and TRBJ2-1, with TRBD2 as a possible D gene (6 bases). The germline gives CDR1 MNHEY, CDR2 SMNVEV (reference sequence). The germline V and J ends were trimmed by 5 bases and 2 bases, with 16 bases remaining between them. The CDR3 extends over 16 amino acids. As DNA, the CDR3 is TGTGCCAGCAGTCGGATCCCGCGGGAACCCTACAATGAGCAGTTCTTC. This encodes CASSRIPREPYNEQFF.